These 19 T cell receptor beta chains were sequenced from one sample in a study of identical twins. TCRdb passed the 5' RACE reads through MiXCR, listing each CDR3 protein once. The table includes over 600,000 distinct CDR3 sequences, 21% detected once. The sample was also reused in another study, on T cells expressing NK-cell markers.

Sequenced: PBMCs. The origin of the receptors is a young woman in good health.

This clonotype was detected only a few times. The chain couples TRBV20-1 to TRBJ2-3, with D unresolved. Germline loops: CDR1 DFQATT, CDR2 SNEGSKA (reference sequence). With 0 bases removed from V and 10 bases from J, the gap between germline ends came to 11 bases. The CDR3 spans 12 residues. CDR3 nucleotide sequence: TGCAGTGCTAGAGATATCGGAGCCCCGCAGTATTTT. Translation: CSARDIGAPQYF.

CDR3 in amino acids: CASSLNSGGDTQYF. In DNA form, the CDR3 reads TGTGCCAGCAGCTTGAATAGCGGGGGCGATACGCAGTATTTT. The V and J genes are TRBV5-4 and TRBJ2-3, with 9 nucleotides matching TRBD2. Trimming removed 1 base from V and 6 bases from J; junction bases left unmatched: 3. In germline, CDR1 is SGHNT, CDR2 YYREEE (reference sequence). This CDR3 region has 14 residues.

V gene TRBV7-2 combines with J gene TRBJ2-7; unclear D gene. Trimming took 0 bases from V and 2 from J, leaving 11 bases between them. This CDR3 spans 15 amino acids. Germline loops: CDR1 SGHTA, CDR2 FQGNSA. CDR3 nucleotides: TGTGCCAGCAGCTTAGCGCGAACTGGGACCTACGAGCAGTACTTC. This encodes CASSLARTGTYEQYF.

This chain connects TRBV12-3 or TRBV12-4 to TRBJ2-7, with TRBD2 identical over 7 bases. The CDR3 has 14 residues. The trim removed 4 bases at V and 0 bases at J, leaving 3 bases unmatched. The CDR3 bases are TGTGCCAGCAGTTGGGGGGGTGGCTCCTACGAGCAGTACTTC. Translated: CASSWGGGSYEQYF.

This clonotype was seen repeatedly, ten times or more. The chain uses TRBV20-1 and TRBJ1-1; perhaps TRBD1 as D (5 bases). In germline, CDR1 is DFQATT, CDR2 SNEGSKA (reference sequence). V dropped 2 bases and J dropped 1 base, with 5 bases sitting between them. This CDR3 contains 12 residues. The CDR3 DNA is TGCAGTGCTAGACAGGGGAACACTGAAGCTTTCTTT. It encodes CSARQGNTEAFF.

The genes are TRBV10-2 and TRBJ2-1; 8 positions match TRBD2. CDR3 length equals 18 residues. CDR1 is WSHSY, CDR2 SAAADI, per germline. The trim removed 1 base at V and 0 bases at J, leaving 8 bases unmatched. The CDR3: CASSEYLKRGSSYNEQFF. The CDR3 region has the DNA TGCGCCAGCAGTGAGTACTTGAAGCGGGGGAGCTCCTACAATGAGCAGTTCTTC.

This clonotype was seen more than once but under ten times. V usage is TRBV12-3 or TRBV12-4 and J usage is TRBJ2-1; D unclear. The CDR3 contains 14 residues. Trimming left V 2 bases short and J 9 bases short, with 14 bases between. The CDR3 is CASSLSAEGREQFF. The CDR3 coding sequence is TGTGCCAGCAGTTTATCGGCCGAAGGGCGTGAGCAGTTCTTC.

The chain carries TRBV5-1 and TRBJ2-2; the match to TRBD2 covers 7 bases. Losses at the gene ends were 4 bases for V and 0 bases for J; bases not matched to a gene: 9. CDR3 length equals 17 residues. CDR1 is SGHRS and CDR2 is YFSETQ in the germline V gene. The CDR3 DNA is TGCGCCAGCAGCAGAATTCCGGGACTAACGAACACCGGGGAGCTGTTTTTT. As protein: CASSRIPGLTNTGELFF.

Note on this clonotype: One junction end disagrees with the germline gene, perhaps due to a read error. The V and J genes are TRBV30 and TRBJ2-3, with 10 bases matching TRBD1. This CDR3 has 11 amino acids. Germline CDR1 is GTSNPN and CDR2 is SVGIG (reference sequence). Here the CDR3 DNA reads TGTGCCTGGAGTTGGGGACAGGGGCGACATTTT. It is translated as CAWSWGQGRHF.

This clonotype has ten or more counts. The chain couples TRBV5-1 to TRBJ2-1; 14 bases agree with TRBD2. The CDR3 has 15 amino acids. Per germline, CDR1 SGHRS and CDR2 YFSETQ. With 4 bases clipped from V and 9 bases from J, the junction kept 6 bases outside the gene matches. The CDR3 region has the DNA TGCGCCAGCAGCCAGGGACTAGCGGGAGCGGGTGAGCAGTTCTTC. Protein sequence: CASSQGLAGAGEQFF. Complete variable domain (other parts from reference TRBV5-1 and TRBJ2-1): KAGVTQTPRYLIKTRGQQVTLSCSPISGHRSVSWYQQTPGQGLQFLFEYFSETQRNKGNFPGRFSGRQFSNSRSEMNVSTLELGDSALYLCASSQGLAGAGEQFFGPGTRLTVL.

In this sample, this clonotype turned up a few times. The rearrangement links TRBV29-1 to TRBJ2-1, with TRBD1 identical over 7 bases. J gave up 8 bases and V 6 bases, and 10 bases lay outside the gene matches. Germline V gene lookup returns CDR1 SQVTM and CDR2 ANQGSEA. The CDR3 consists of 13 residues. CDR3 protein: CSVTGYSDDEQFF. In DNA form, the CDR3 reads TGCAGCGTGACAGGGTATTCCGACGATGAGCAGTTCTTC.

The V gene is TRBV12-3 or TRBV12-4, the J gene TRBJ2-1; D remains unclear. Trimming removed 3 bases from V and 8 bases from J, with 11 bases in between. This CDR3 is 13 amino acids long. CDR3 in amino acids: CASSFNFAHEQFF. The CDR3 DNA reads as TGTGCCAGCAGTTTCAACTTTGCCCATGAGCAGTTCTTC.

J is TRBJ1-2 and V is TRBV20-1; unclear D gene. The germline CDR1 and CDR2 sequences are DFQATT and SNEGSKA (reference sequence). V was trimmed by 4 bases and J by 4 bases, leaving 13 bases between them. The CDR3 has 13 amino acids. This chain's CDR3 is CSATDGKIYGYTF. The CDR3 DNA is TGCAGTGCTACGGACGGGAAGATCTATGGCTACACCTTC.

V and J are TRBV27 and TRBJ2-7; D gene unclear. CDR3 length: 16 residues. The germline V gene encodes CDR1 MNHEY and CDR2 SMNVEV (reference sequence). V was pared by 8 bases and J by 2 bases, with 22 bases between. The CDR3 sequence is CASGRPGNPSTYEQYF. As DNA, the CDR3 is TGTGCCAGCGGGCGTCCGGGCAATCCCTCTACCTACGAGCAGTACTTC.

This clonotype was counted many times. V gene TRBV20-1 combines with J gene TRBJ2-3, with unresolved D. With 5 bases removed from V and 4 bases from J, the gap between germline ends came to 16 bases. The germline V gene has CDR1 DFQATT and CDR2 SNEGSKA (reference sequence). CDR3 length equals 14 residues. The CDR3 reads CSALPTDSSDTQYF. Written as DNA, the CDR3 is TGCAGTGCTTTGCCGACTGATAGCTCAGATACGCAGTATTTT.

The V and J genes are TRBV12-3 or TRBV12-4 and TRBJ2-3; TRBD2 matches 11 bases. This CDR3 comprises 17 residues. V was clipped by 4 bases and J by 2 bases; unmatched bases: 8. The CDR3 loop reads CASSSELAGANTDTQYF. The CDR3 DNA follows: TGTGCCAGCAGTTCAGAACTAGCGGGGGCAAACACAGATACGCAGTATTTT.

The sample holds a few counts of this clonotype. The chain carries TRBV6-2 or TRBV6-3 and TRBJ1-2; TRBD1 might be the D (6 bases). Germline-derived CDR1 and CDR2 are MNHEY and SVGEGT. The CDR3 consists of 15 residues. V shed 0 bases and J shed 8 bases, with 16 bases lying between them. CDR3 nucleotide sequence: TGTGCCAGCAGTTACTCGCAACAGGGAGGGTTCGGCTACACCTTC. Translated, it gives CASSYSQQGGFGYTF.

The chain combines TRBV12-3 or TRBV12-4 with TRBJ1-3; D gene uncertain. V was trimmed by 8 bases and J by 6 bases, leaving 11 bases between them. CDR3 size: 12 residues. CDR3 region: CASGPGLNTIYF. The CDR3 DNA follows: TGTGCCAGCGGCCCGGGCCTAAACACCATATATTTT.

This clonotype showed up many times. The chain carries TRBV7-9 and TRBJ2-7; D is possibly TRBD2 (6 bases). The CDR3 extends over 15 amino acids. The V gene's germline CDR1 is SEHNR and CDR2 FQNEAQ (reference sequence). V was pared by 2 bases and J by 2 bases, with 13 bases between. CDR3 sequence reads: CASSLRIGLTYEQYF. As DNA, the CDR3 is TGTGCCAGCAGCTTAAGGATCGGACTAACCTACGAGCAGTACTTC.